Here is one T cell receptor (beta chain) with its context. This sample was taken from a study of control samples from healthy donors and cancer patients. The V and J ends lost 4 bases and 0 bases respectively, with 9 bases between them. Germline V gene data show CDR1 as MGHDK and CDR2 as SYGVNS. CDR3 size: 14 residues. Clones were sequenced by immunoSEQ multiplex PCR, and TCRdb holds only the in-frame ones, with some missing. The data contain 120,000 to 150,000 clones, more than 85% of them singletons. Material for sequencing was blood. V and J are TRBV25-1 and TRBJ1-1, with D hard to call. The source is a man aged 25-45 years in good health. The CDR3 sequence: CASSGLRMNTEAFF. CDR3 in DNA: TGTGCCAGCAGTGGCCTTAGGATGAACACTGAAGCTTTCTTT.